This T cell receptor beta chain was retrieved from a study of identical twins. This CDR3 contains 16 residues. The germline V gene has CDR1 SGHDN and CDR2 FVKESK. V shed 5 bases, J shed 0 bases, and the junction held 3 bases outside the gene matches. All donors comprised healthy Caucasians. After template switching added a universal primer site, the resulting cDNA carried unique molecular identifiers. TCRdb re-called the 5' RACE reads through MiXCR, storing one row per CDR3 protein. The repertoire includes 130,000 to 150,000 distinct CDR3 sequences, under 4.5% of them detected once, and approximately 7.7% sits in the top ten.

The material sequenced was memory T cells sorted from blood. The V call is TRBV14, the J call TRBJ2-2; 10 bases are shared with TRBD2. The source is a man in his late teens or twenties in good health. The CDR3 here is CASSNSGRPNTGELFF. In DNA form, the CDR3 reads TGTGCCAGCAGCAATAGCGGGAGGCCGAACACCGGGGAGCTGTTTTTT.